The 27 T cell receptor beta chains presented below share a single source sample, sequenced in a study of early T cells in non-severe SARS-CoV-2 infection. TCRdb itself ran the 5' RACE reads through MiXCR, one entry per CDR3 protein. The sample lists 45,000 to 70,000 distinct CDR3 sequences; roughly 6.2% were seen once. The sample taken for sequencing was whole blood. The receptors stem from an adult who was a healthcare worker with PCR-confirmed SARS-CoV-2 infection or an uninfected control (not recorded which).

The V gene is TRBV18, the J gene TRBJ1-1; D ambiguous. The CDR3 is made up of 14 amino acids. V lost 0 bases and J 11 bases, leaving 16 bases between the germline ends. The germline V gene has CDR1 KGHSH and CDR2 LQKENI. CDR3 residues: CASSPPTNFIWAFF. CDR3 nucleotides: TGTGCCAGCTCACCACCTACAAATTTTATCTGGGCTTTCTTT.

This clonotype turned up a few times. The J gene is TRBJ2-1, the V gene TRBV7-2, with 9 bases lining up with TRBD2. Germline CDR1 and CDR2: SGHTA and FQGNSA. V was clipped by 0 bases and J by 7 bases; unmatched bases: 10. The CDR3 totals 17 residues. CDR3 sequence reads: CASSLAFSRGGRNEQFF. CDR3 coding DNA: TGTGCCAGCAGCTTAGCGTTTTCGCGGGGGGGCCGAAATGAGCAGTTCTTC.

This clonotype has ten or more counts. The chain joins TRBV12-3 or TRBV12-4 to TRBJ1-6; TRBD1 might be the D (6 bases). The CDR3 sequence is 17 residues long. V lost 3 bases, J lost 5 bases, and 17 bases lay in between. The CDR3 DNA sequence: TGTGCCAGCAGTTTTTGGGGGCCGGTAAGGAATAATTCACCCCTCCACTTT. This translates into CASSFWGPVRNNSPLHF.

This clonotype has more than one count but fewer than ten. This chain joins TRBV20-1 and TRBJ2-7, with a weak D call TRBD1 (6 bases). The V end was cut by 5 bases, the J end by 4 bases, with 9 bases between. Germline V lookup: CDR1 DFQATT, CDR2 SNEGSKA (reference sequence). This CDR3 spans 11 amino acids. The CDR3 is CSAQGQYEQYF. The CDR3, as DNA: TGCAGTGCTCAGGGACAATACGAGCAGTACTTC.

The sample holds a few counts of this clonotype. V and J are TRBV27 and TRBJ1-2; a weak D match, TRBD1 (5 bases). Trimming stripped 2 bases from V and 3 bases from J, with 13 bases between. This CDR3 comprises 15 residues. Germline-derived CDR1 and CDR2 are MNHEY and SMNVEV (reference sequence). The CDR3 reads CASSLGGTDHYGYTF. The CDR3 DNA reads TGTGCCAGCAGTTTAGGGGGGACGGACCACTATGGCTACACCTTC.

This clonotype was detected many times. This sequence joins TRBV11-2 and TRBJ2-7; a weak D match, TRBD1 (5 bases). The CDR3 covers 14 residues. V was clipped by 3 bases and J by 0 bases, with 9 bases between them. Germline V gene lookup returns CDR1 SGHAT and CDR2 FQNNGV. The CDR3 is CASSFQGSSYEQYF. The CDR3 coding sequence is TGTGCCAGCAGCTTTCAGGGCAGCTCCTACGAGCAGTACTTC.

This clonotype was observed many times. V and J are TRBV7-6 and TRBJ1-4, with D perhaps TRBD1 (5 bases). V was trimmed by 1 base and J by 8 bases, leaving 14 bases between them. The CDR3 length is 15 residues. Germline lookup yields CDR1 SGHVS and CDR2 FNYEAQ. The DNA for the CDR3 is TGTGCCAGCAGCTTAGGGGTAGGGGAAGAGGAAAAACTGTTTTTT. This sequence encodes CASSLGVGEEEKLFF.

This clonotype was observed at least ten times. The chain joins TRBV29-1 to TRBJ1-1, with D hard to call. Germline V gene sequence: CDR1 SQVTM, CDR2 ANQGSEA. The CDR3 has 13 amino acids. With 4 bases removed from V and 6 bases from J, the gap between germline ends came to 15 bases. Written as DNA, the CDR3 is TGCAGCGTTGGTGTGGACCGGGCTGCTGAAGCTTTCTTT. Protein: CSVGVDRAAEAFF.

This clonotype occurred many times. The chain is built from TRBV20-1 and TRBJ2-7; unclear D gene. In germline, CDR1 is DFQATT, CDR2 SNEGSKA (reference sequence). V was cut by 0 bases and J by 0 bases, with 9 bases left in between. CDR3 size: 14 residues. CDR3 nucleotides: TGCAGTGCTAGAGATCAGGTTAACTCCTACGAGCAGTACTTC. The encoded protein is CSARDQVNSYEQYF.

This clonotype showed up just a few times. The J gene is TRBJ2-7, the V gene TRBV5-6, with D possibly matching TRBD1 (6 bases). Between the trimmed V and J ends, which lost 3 bases and 6 bases, there was a span of 13 bases. The CDR3 is 13 amino acids. The germline CDR1 and CDR2 sequences are SGHDT and YYEEEE. CDR3 sequence (DNA): TGTGCCAGCAGCTGGGGGACAAAGGCCGAGCAGTACTTC. It translates to CASSWGTKAEQYF.

This clonotype was seen many times. This chain links TRBV10-3 with TRBJ2-3; 9 nucleotides align to TRBD1. This CDR3 has 16 amino acids. Trimming took 8 bases from V and 2 from J; bases not matched to a gene: 11. CDR1 is ENHRY and CDR2 is SYGVKD in the germline V gene. In nucleotides, the CDR3 is TGTGCCATCGGGAAACAGGGGGCGGATCCCACAGATACGCAGTATTTT. It encodes CAIGKQGADPTDTQYF.

This clonotype was observed many times. The chain couples TRBV7-2 to TRBJ2-2, with D possibly matching TRBD1 (6 bases). Trimming pared 5 bases from V and 4 bases from J, leaving 14 bases between. The CDR3 sequence is 15 residues long. Germline V gene sequence: CDR1 SGHTA, CDR2 FQGNSA. CDR3 DNA sequence: TGTGCCAGCAGCCCCAACAGGGTAGGCACCGGGGAGCTGTTTTTT. This sequence encodes CASSPNRVGTGELFF. The variable domain in full, completed from reference TRBV7-2 and TRBJ2-2, reads GAGVSQSPSNKVTEKGKDVELRCDPISGHTALYWYRQSLGQGLEFLIYFQGNSAPDKSGLPSDRFSAERTGGSVSTLTIQRTQQEDSAVYLCASSPNRVGTGELFFGEGSRLTVL.

This clonotype has a count of ten or more. This chain joins TRBV4-2 and TRBJ2-1; TRBD1 aligns across 9 bases. Germline-derived CDR1 and CDR2 are LGHNA and YNFKEQ. The CDR3 spans 19 residues. V lost 3 bases and J lost 2; bases outside the gene matches: 14. CDR3 protein: CASSHNRQGVTQAYNEQFF. CDR3 DNA: TGTGCCAGCAGCCATAATCGACAGGGGGTAACCCAGGCCTACAATGAGCAGTTCTTC.

This clonotype has a count of ten or more. J is TRBJ2-1 and V is TRBV5-1, with 7 bases fitting TRBD2. The CDR3 loop spans 14 amino acids. V lost 4 bases and J lost 9; bases outside the gene matches: 10. The germline V gene has CDR1 SGHRS and CDR2 YFSETQ. The CDR3 sequence is CASSGGPSGSEQFF. DNA for the CDR3: TGCGCCAGCAGCGGCGGACCTAGCGGTAGTGAGCAGTTCTTC. Supplemented by reference TRBV5-1 and TRBJ2-1, the full variable domain reads KAGVTQTPRYLIKTRGQQVTLSCSPISGHRSVSWYQQTPGQGLQFLFEYFSETQRNKGNFPGRFSGRQFSNSRSEMNVSTLELGDSALYLCASSGGPSGSEQFFGPGTRLTVL.

This clonotype appeared a few times. The chain carries TRBV11-2 and TRBJ2-2; D is possibly TRBD2 (6 bases). Per the germline V gene, CDR1 is SGHAT and CDR2 is FQNNGV. The CDR3 loop spans 16 amino acids. V shed 0 bases and J shed 2 bases, with 10 bases lying between them. CDR3 DNA: TGTGCCAGCAGCTTAGACGGACTACTTAACACCGGGGAGCTGTTTTTT. Protein sequence: CASSLDGLLNTGELFF.

This clonotype was recorded many times. The chain has TRBV7-9 and TRBJ2-7; D remains ambiguous. Germline V CDR1 and CDR2: SEHNR, FQNEAQ (reference sequence). V was pared by 5 bases and J by 2 bases, with 16 bases between. This CDR3 has 15 amino acids. The CDR3: CASSRIEIVPYEQYF. As DNA, the CDR3 is TGTGCCAGCAGCCGAATCGAAATCGTTCCCTACGAGCAGTACTTC.

This clonotype was recorded at least ten times. This chain uses TRBV6-2 or TRBV6-3 with TRBJ2-7; D is uncertain. V was trimmed by 1 base and J by 0 bases, leaving 1 base between them. Germline CDR1 and CDR2: MNHEY and SVGEGT. The CDR3 extends over 12 amino acids. CDR3 nucleotide sequence: TGTGCCAGCAGTTACTTCTCCTACGAGCAGTACTTC. Its translation is CASSYFSYEQYF.

For this clonotype: With a much larger clone just one base away, this may be a read error. The rearrangement links TRBV5-1 to TRBJ1-4; D is ambiguous. The germline V gene has CDR1 SGHRS and CDR2 YFSETQ. There are 16 residues in the CDR3. V shed 0 bases and J shed 6 bases, with 15 bases lying between them. The CDR3 is CASSLGLIGPDEKLFF. CDR3 nucleotides: TGCGCCAGCAGCTTGGGCTTGATAGGGCCGGATGAAAAACTGTTTTTT.

The table lists this clonotype with many counts. The chain combines TRBV29-1 with TRBJ1-1; D unclear. Germline CDR1 is SQVTM and CDR2 is ANQGSEA. V was trimmed by 7 bases and J by 0 bases, leaving 12 bases between them. The CDR3 length is 13 residues. DNA of the CDR3: TGCAGCGGAGCCGGGAAGGTGAACACTGAAGCTTTCTTT. It specifies CSGAGKVNTEAFF.

This clonotype was counted many times. This sequence joins TRBV6-2 or TRBV6-3 and TRBJ2-1; D not resolved. V was trimmed by 2 bases and J by 6 bases, leaving 8 bases between them. The CDR3 has 13 amino acids. Germline V CDR1 and CDR2: MNHEY, SVGEGT. CDR3 residues: CASSYRVGNEQFF. The CDR3 coding sequence is TGTGCCAGCAGTTACAGGGTCGGCAATGAGCAGTTCTTC.

This chain joins TRBV9 and TRBJ2-1; D remains unclear. Germline V gives CDR1 SGDLS, CDR2 YYNGEE. V dropped 1 base and J dropped 2 bases, with 13 bases sitting between them. The CDR3 consists of 16 residues. The CDR3 sequence: CASSVSRGPAYNEQFF. The CDR3 coding sequence is TGTGCCAGCAGCGTATCCCGAGGACCAGCCTACAATGAGCAGTTCTTC. Filled out from reference TRBV9 and TRBJ2-1, the complete variable domain reads DSGVTQTPKHLITATGQRVTLRCSPRSGDLSVYWYQQSLDQGLQFLIQYYNGEERAKGNILERFSAQQFPDLHSELNLSSLELGDSALYFCASSVSRGPAYNEQFFGPGTRLTVL.

This clonotype was seen at least ten times. The chain carries TRBV12-3 or TRBV12-4 and TRBJ1-3, with TRBD1 matching over 11 bases. Trimming at V came to 4 bases and at J to 2 bases, leaving 1 base not matched to a gene. The CDR3 consists of 15 residues. The DNA of the CDR3 is TGTGCCAGCAGTTGGGGACAGGGGGCTGGAAACACCATATATTTT. Translated: CASSWGQGAGNTIYF.

The J gene is TRBJ2-5, the V gene TRBV5-1, with D perhaps matching TRBD2 (6 bases). The germline V gene has CDR1 SGHRS and CDR2 YFSETQ. V lost 5 bases and J 3 bases, leaving 11 bases between the germline ends. The length of the CDR3 is 13 residues. The DNA for the CDR3 is TGCGCCAGCAGATATGGAGGGGAAGAGACCCAGTACTTC. Its translation: CASRYGGEETQYF.

This clonotype came up many times. The CDR3 sequence is CSALGTGVDGYTF. The CDR3 DNA reads TGCAGTGCCTTGGGTACAGGGGTTGATGGCTACACCTTC. V usage is TRBV20-1 and J usage is TRBJ1-2, with 7 bases matching TRBD1. The germline gives CDR1 DFQATT, CDR2 SNEGSKA (reference sequence). The J segment lost 6 bases and the V segment lost 6 bases, leaving 10 bases of the junction unmatched. This CDR3 region has 13 residues.

The chain links TRBV27 to TRBJ2-1, with 8 bases identical to TRBD2. CDR3 length: 13 residues. Germline assignment: CDR1 MNHEY and CDR2 SMNVEV (reference sequence). After removal of 6 bases from V and 12 bases from J, the junction contained 10 bases not matched to a gene. CDR3 nucleotides: TGTGCCAGCAGGGGGACTAGGGGCGGGGGGCAGTTCTTC. This encodes CASRGTRGGGQFF.

This clonotype has only a few counts. The chain recombines TRBV12-3 or TRBV12-4 with TRBJ1-5; unclear D gene. The CDR3 spans 14 residues. V lost 2 bases and J lost 3, with 8 bases in between. The CDR3 DNA reads TGTGCCAGCAGTTTATGGGGAGTCAATCAGCCCCAGCATTTT. Amino acid sequence: CASSLWGVNQPQHF.

This chain joins TRBV20-1 and TRBJ2-7; 7 nucleotides agree with TRBD1. J gave up 3 bases and V 0 bases, and 5 bases lay outside the gene matches. This CDR3 is built from 14 residues. CDR1 is DFQATT and CDR2 is SNEGSKA in the germline V gene (reference sequence). CDR3 sequence: CSARDGTENYEQYF. The CDR3 nucleotides read TGCAGTGCTAGAGACGGGACAGAAAACTACGAGCAGTACTTC.